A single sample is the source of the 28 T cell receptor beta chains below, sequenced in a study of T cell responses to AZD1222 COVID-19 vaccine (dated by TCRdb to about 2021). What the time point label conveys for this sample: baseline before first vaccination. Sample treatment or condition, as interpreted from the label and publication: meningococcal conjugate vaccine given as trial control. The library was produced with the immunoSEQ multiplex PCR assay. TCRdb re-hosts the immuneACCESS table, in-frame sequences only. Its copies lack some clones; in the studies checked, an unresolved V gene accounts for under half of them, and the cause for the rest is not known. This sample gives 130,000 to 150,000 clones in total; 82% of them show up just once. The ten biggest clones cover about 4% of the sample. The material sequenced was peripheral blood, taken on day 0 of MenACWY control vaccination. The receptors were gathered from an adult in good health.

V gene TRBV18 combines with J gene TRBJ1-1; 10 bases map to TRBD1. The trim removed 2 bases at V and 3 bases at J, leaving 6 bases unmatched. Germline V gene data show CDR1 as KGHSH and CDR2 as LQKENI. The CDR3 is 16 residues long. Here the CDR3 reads CASSPIIGQGDTEAFF. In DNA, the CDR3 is TGTGCCAGCTCACCAATAATAGGACAGGGGGACACTGAAGCTTTCTTT.

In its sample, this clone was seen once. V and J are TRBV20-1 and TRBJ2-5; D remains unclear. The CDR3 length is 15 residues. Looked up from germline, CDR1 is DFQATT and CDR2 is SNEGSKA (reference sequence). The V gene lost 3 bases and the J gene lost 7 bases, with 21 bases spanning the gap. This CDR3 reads CSASYGQARSRTQYF. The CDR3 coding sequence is TGCAGTGCTAGTTACGGGCAGGCCAGAAGCAGGACCCAGTACTTC.

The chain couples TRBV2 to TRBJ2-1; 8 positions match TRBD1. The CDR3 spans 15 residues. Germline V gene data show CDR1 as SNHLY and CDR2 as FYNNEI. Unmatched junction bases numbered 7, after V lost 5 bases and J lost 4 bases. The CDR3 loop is CASSTTGGLYNEQFF. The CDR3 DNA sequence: TGTGCCAGCAGTACCACAGGGGGACTTTACAATGAGCAGTTCTTC.

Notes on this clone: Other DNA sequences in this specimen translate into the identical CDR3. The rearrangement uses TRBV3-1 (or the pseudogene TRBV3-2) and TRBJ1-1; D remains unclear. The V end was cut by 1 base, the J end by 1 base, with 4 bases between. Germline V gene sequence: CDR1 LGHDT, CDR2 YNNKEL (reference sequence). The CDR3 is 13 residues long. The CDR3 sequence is CASSQVQNTEAFF. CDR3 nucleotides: TGTGCCAGCAGCCAAGTACAGAACACTGAAGCTTTCTTT.

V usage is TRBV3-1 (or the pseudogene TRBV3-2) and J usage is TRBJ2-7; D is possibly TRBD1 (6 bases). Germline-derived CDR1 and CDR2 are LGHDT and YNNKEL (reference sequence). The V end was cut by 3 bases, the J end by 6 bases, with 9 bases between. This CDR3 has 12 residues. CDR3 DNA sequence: TGTGCCAGCAGCCATGGGGGCCTCGAGCAGTACGTC. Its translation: CASSHGGLEQYV.

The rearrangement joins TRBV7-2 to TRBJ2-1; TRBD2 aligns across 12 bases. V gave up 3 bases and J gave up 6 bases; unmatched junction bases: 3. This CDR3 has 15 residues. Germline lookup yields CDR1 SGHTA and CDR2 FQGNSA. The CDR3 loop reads CASSFTSGGPNEQFF. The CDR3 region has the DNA TGTGCCAGCAGCTTTACTAGCGGGGGGCCCAATGAGCAGTTCTTC.

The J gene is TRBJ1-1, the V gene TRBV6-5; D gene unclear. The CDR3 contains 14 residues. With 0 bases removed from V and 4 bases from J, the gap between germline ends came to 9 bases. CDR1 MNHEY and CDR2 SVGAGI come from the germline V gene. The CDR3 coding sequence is TGTGCCAGCAGTTACTCGCGGGGAACCACTGAAGCTTTCTTT. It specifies CASSYSRGTTEAFF.

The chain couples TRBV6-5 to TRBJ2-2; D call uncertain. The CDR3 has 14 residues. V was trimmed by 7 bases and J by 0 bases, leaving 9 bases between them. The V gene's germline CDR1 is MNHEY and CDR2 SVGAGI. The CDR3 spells CASTPVANTGELFF. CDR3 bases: TGTGCCAGCACCCCAGTCGCGAACACCGGGGAGCTGTTTTTT.

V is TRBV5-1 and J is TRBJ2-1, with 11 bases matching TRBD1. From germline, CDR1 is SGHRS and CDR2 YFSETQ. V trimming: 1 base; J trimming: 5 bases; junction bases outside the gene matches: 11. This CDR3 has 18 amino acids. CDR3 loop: CASSLRGQGATVDNEQFF. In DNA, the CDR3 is TGCGCCAGCAGCTTGCGCGGACAGGGGGCAACGGTCGACAATGAGCAGTTCTTC.

CDR3 region: CASSRSGGAHNEQFF. CDR3 coding DNA: TGTGCCAGCAGCCGAAGCGGGGGGGCCCACAATGAGCAGTTCTTC. This rearrangement joins TRBV3-1 (or the pseudogene TRBV3-2) to TRBJ2-1; 10 nucleotides agree with TRBD2. Germline values: CDR1 LGHDT, CDR2 YNNKEL (reference sequence). This CDR3 is 15 amino acids long. The V segment lost 4 bases and the J segment 5 bases; nucleotides outside the gene matches: 5.

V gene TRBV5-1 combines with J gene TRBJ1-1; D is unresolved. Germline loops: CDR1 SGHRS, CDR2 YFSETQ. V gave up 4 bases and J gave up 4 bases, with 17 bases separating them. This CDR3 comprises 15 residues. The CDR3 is CASSPNSPYGTEAFF. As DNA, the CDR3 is TGCGCCAGCAGCCCCAATTCTCCATACGGCACTGAAGCTTTCTTT.

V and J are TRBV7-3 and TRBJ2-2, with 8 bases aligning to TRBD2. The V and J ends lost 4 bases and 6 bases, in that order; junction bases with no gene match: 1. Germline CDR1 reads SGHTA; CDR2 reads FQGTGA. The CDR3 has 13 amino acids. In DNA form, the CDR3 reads TGTGCCAGCAGCTGGACTAGCCCCGGGGAGCTGTTTTTT. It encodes CASSWTSPGELFF. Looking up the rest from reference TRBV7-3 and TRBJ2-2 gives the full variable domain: GAGVSQTPSNKVTEKGKYVELRCDPISGHTALYWYRQSLGQGPEFLIYFQGTGAADDSGLPNDRFFAVRPEGSVSTLKIQRTERGDSAVYLCASSWTSPGELFFGEGSRLTVL.

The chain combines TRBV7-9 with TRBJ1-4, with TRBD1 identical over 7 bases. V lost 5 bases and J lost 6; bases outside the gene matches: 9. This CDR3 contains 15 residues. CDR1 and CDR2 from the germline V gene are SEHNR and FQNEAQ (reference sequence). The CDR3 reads CASSPRRGPDEKLFF. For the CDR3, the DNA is TGTGCCAGCAGCCCAAGGAGGGGGCCAGATGAAAAACTGTTTTTT.

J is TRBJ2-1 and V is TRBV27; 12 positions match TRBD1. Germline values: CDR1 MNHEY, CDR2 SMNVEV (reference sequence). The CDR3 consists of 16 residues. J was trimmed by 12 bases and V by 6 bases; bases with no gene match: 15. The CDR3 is CASSRLPGQGAWGQFF. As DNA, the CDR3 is TGTGCCAGCAGCCGACTCCCGGGACAGGGGGCATGGGGGCAGTTCTTC.

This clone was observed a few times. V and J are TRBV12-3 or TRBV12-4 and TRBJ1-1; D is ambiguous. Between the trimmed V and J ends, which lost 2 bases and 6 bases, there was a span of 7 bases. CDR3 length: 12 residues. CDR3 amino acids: CASSLTGPEAFF. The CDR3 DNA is TGTGCCAGCAGTTTAACCGGCCCTGAAGCTTTCTTT.

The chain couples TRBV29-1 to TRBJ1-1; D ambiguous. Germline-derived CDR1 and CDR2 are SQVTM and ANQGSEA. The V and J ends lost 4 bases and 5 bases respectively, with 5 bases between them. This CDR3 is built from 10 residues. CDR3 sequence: CSVGGTEAFF. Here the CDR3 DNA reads TGCAGCGTTGGAGGGACTGAAGCTTTCTTT. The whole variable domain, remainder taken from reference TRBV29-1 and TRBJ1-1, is SAVISQKPSRDICQRGTSLTIQCQVDSQVTMMFWYRQQPGQSLTLIATANQGSEATYESGFVIDKFPISRPNLTFSTLTVSNMSPEDSSIYLCSVGGTEAFFGQGTRLTVV.

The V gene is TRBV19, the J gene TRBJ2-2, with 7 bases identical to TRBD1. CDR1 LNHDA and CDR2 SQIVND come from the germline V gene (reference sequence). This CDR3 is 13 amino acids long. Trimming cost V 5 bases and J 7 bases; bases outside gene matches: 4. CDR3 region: CASSVTGVGELFF. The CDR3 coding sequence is TGTGCCAGTAGTGTTACAGGGGTCGGGGAGCTGTTTTTT.

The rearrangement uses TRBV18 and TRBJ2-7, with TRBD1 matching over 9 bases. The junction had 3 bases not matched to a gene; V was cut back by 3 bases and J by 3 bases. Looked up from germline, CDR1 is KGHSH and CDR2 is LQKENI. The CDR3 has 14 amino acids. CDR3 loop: CASSPRQGDYEQYF. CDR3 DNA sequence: TGTGCCAGCTCACCCCGACAGGGGGACTACGAGCAGTACTTC.

This CDR3 reads CASSLAGQGIADTQYF. In DNA form, the CDR3 reads TGCGCCAGCAGCTTGGCTGGACAGGGCATTGCAGATACGCAGTATTTT. This chain uses TRBV5-1 with TRBJ2-3; 8 bases are shared with TRBD1. The CDR3 is 16 residues long. J lost 4 bases, V lost 0 bases, and 7 bases had no gene match. The germline CDR1 and CDR2 sequences are SGHRS and YFSETQ. Combining the CDR3 with reference TRBV5-1 and TRBJ2-3 gives the whole variable domain KAGVTQTPRYLIKTRGQQVTLSCSPISGHRSVSWYQQTPGQGLQFLFEYFSETQRNKGNFPGRFSGRQFSNSRSEMNVSTLELGDSALYLCASSLAGQGIADTQYFGPGTRLTVL.

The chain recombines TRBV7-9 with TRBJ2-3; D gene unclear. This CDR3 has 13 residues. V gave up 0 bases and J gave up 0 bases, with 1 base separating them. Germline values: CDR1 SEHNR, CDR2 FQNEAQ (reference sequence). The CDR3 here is CASSLASTDTQYF. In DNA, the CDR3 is TGTGCCAGCAGCTTAGCTAGCACAGATACGCAGTATTTT.

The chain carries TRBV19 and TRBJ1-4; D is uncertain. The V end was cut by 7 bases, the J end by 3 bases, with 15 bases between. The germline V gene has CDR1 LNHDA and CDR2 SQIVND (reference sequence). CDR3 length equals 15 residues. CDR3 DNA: TGTGCCAGTAACCATCTTGGGCCACCTAATGAAAAACTGTTTTTT. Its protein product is CASNHLGPPNEKLFF.

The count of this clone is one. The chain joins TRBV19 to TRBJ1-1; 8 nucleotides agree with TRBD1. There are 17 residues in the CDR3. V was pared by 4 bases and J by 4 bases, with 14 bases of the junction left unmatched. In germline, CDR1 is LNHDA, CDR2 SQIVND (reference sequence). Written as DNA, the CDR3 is TGTGCCAGTAGTAGCCGGACAGGGAATATGGTCCGCACTGAAGCTTTCTTT. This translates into CASSSRTGNMVRTEAFF.

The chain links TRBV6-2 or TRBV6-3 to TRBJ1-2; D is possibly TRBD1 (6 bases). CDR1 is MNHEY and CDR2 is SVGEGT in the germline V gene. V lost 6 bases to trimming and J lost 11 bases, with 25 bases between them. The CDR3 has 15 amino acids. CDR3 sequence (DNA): TGTGCCAGCAGCTCGTTACTAAACAGGGTGGAGGGTTACACCTTC. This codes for CASSSLLNRVEGYTF.

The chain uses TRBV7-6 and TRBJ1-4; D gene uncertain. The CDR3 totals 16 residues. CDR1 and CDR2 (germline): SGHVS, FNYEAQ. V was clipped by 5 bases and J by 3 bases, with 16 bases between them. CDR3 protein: CASSQEGGLPNEKLFF. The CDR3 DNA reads TGTGCCAGCAGCCAAGAGGGAGGGCTGCCTAATGAAAAACTGTTTTTT.

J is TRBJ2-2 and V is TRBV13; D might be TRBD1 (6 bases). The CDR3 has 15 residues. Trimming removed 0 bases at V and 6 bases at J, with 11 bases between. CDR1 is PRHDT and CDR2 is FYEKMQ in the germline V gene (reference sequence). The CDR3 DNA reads TGTGCCAGCAGCTTAGGATACAGGGCGGCCGGGGAGCTGTTTTTT. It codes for CASSLGYRAAGELFF. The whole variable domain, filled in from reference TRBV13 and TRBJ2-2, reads AAGVIQSPRHLIKEKRETATLKCYPIPRHDTVYWYQQGPGQDPQFLISFYEKMQSDKGSIPDRFSAQQFSDYHSELNMSSLELGDSALYFCASSLGYRAAGELFFGEGSRLTVL.

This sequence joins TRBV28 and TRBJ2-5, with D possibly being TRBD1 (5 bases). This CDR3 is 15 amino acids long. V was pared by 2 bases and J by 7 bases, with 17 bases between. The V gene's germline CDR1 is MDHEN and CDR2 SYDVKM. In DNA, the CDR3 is TGTGCCAGCAGTTTACGACAGTCCGCTCCGGGGACCCAGTACTTC. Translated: CASSLRQSAPGTQYF.

Here the CDR3 reads CAISESTSGGRQFF. The CDR3 bases are TGTGCCATCAGTGAGTCGACTAGCGGGGGGCGGCAGTTCTTC. J is TRBJ2-1 and V is TRBV10-3; 13 positions agree with TRBD2. The trim removed 0 bases at V and 12 bases at J, leaving 2 bases unmatched. Germline V CDR1 and CDR2: ENHRY, SYGVKD. The CDR3 runs 14 residues.

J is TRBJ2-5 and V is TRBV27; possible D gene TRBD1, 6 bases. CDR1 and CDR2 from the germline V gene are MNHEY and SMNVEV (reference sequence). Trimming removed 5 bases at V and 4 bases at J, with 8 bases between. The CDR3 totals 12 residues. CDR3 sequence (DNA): TGTGCCAGCAGTAGAGGGGGAGAGACCCAGTACTTC. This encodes CASSRGGETQYF.